This TCR beta chain was observed in a study of cytomegalovirus exposure and HLA in healthy donors. About this clone: Its target is unknown.

This CDR3 is built from 13 residues. Trimming removed 4 bases from V and 6 bases from J, with 13 bases in between. Germline assignment: CDR1 SGHKS and CDR2 YYEKEE (reference sequence). In the PCR, 60 Vbeta and 13 Jbeta primers were used. Clones were sequenced by immunoSEQ multiplex PCR, and TCRdb holds only the in-frame ones, with some missing. Among about 120,000 clones listed, roughly 80% were seen once. Whole-study results and caveats: Overall, around 150 TCR beta chains were annotated as cytomegalovirus-associated. In vitro data verified a few CMV-associated chains as specific for CMV antigens. In a later analysis, specific HLA alleles were associated with over 15,000 TCR beta sequences at a 0.05 false discovery rate.

The TCR sequence derives from a female donor in good health and CMV-seropositive. Sequencing was carried out using PBMCs. The chain employs TRBV5-5 and TRBJ1-1; D gene uncertain. The CDR3 reads CASSGPLGAEAFF. CDR3 DNA sequence: TGTGCCAGCAGCGGGCCTCTTGGCGCTGAAGCTTTCTTT.